The T cell receptor (beta chain) described here comes from a study of OX40 agonist ivuxolimab in advanced cancers. Study-wide background: All patients had ivuxolimab intravenously every 2 weeks at 0.01 to 10 mg/kg.

Profiled with immunoSEQ multiplex PCR; TCRdb holds only in-frame clones, not every one. The sample contains some 90,000 clones, about nine tenths of which appear only once. This clone has only a few counts. Germline V gene sequence: CDR1 MNHEY, CDR2 SVGAGI. The CDR3 sequence is 12 residues long. The germline V and J ends were trimmed by 4 bases and 8 bases, with 11 bases remaining between them. Sequences were derived from CD4+ or CD8+ T cells sorted from blood, sampled in a trial of the OX40 agonist ivuxolimab. J is TRBJ1-1 and V is TRBV6-5, with a possible D match to TRBD1 (5 bases). The clonotype originates from an adult with an advanced solid tumor such as melanoma, head and neck, liver or kidney cancer. CDR3 nucleotides: TGTGCCAGCAGTTCCCCTAAGGGGGAAGCTTTCTTT. Encoded protein: CASSSPKGEAFF.